The sequence of this T cell receptor beta chain was determined in a study of blood T cells in healthy people across ages. This CDR3 contains 15 residues. The germline V gene encodes CDR1 SGHKS and CDR2 YYEKEE (reference sequence). The V and J ends lost 1 base and 6 bases, in that order; junction bases with no gene match: 8. Next came a second PCR, run for roughly 6 to 11 cycles, which used a sample-barcoded 5' primer along with a J-beta primer mix. TCRdb ran MiXCR on the 5' RACE reads and lists one entry per CDR3 protein. The repertoire holds approximately 670,000 distinct CDR3 sequences, around 38% seen once, with around 32% in the top ten. Healthy Russian Caucasian donors spanned ages about 6 to 100 years. The authors isolated at least 6.5 million PBMCs per sample.

The TCR was taken from a man older than 75 in good health. The rearrangement joins TRBV5-5 to TRBJ2-3; TRBD2 matches at 7 bases. The sample consisted of blood. The CDR3 coding sequence is TGTGCCAGCAGCTTGCCTAGCGGACCCACGGATACGCAGTATTTT. Translated: CASSLPSGPTDTQYF.